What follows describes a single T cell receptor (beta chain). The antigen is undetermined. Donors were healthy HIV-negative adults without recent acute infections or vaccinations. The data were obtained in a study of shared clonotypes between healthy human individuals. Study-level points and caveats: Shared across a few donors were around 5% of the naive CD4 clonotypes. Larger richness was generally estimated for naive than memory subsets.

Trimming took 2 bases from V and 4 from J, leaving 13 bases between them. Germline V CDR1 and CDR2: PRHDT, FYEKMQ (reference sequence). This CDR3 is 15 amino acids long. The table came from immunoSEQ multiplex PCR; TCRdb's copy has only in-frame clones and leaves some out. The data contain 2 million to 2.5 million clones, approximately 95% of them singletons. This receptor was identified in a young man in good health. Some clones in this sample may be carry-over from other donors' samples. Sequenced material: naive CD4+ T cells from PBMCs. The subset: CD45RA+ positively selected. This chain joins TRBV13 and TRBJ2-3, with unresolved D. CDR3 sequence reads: CASSLRATPADTQYF. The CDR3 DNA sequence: TGTGCCAGCAGCTTACGGGCGACCCCGGCAGATACGCAGTATTTT.